Shown below are 10 T cell receptor beta chains from a single sample sequenced in a study of cytomegalovirus exposure and HLA in healthy donors. Using immunoSEQ multiplex PCR, the repertoire was profiled, and TCRdb retains in-frame clones only, with some absent. The sample consists of 130,000 to 150,000 clones, approximately 90% of them appearing once. Specimen: PBMCs. The receptor set was obtained from a young man in good health and CMV-seronegative.

The CDR3 here is CASRNRVGDTEAFF. DNA of the CDR3: TGTGCCAGTAGAAACAGGGTCGGGGACACTGAAGCTTTCTTT. The V and J genes are TRBV19 and TRBJ1-1, with D perhaps TRBD1 (6 bases). Germline V CDR1 and CDR2: LNHDA, SQIVND (reference sequence). Trimming cost V 6 bases and J 3 bases, with 14 bases left between them. This CDR3 region has 14 residues. The complete variable domain, with remaining parts taken from reference TRBV19 and TRBJ1-1, reads DGGITQSPKYLFRKEGQNVTLSCEQNLNHDAMYWYRQDPGQGLRLIYYSQIVNDFQKGDIAEGYSVSREKKESFPLTVTSAQKNPTAFYLCASRNRVGDTEAFFGQGTRLTVV.

This chain links TRBV19 with TRBJ1-1; 7 bases agree with TRBD1. The CDR3 is 14 residues long. The J segment lost 5 bases and the V segment lost 3 bases, leaving 6 bases of the junction unmatched. Germline V gene sequence: CDR1 LNHDA, CDR2 SQIVND (reference sequence). The CDR3 DNA reads TGTGCCAGTAGTATTTTAGGACAGGTAACTGAAGCTTTCTTT. This codes for CASSILGQVTEAFF.

This chain connects TRBV27 to TRBJ2-1; 9 positions match TRBD1. Germline CDR1 reads MNHEY; CDR2 reads SMNVEV (reference sequence). J gave up 4 bases and V 10 bases, and 8 bases lay outside the gene matches. CDR3 length: 14 amino acids. The CDR3 region is CATQPQGAYNEQFF. DNA of the CDR3: TGTGCCACCCAACCACAGGGGGCTTACAATGAGCAGTTCTTC.

This chain connects TRBV10-3 to TRBJ1-2, with D perhaps TRBD1 (6 bases). The ends were cut back, 6 bases at V and 8 bases at J, with 16 bases in the middle. Germline V lookup: CDR1 ENHRY, CDR2 SYGVKD. The CDR3 contains 13 residues. The CDR3 DNA reads as TGTGCCATCAGCCCCCAACAGGGCCGGGGCTACACCTTC. As protein: CAISPQQGRGYTF.

This rearrangement joins TRBV5-5 to TRBJ2-3; TRBD2 matches 10 bases. Germline-derived CDR1 and CDR2 are SGHKS and YYEKEE (reference sequence). The J segment lost 5 bases and the V segment lost 4 bases, leaving 13 bases of the junction unmatched. The CDR3 runs 17 residues. The CDR3 DNA is TGTGCCAGCAGCCGTCCCACTAGGACTAGCGGATTAGATACGCAGTATTTT. Its protein product is CASSRPTRTSGLDTQYF.

The chain is built from TRBV19 and TRBJ1-5, with TRBD1 as a possible D gene (5 bases). Trimming cost V 6 bases and J 0 bases, with 15 bases left between them. Germline V gene lookup returns CDR1 LNHDA and CDR2 SQIVND (reference sequence). This CDR3 region has 16 residues. CDR3 protein: CASSLLGGNSNQPQHF. CDR3 nucleotide sequence: TGTGCCAGTAGCCTCCTGGGGGGGAATAGCAATCAGCCCCAGCATTTT.

The chain links TRBV30 to TRBJ2-5, with 9 bases that match TRBD1. The J call could be wrong; TRBJ2-7 is a better fit for the DNA end. This CDR3 region has 13 residues. Germline V CDR1 and CDR2: GTSNPN, SVGIG (reference sequence). The CDR3 DNA reads as TGTGCCTCCCCGGGACAGGGTATCAACGAGCAGTACTTC. Translation gives CASPGQGINEQYF.

The chain uses TRBV5-6 and TRBJ1-5; the match to TRBD1 covers 7 bases. The trim removed 0 bases at V and 4 bases at J, leaving 7 bases unmatched. The CDR3 extends over 16 amino acids. The germline gives CDR1 SGHDT, CDR2 YYEEEE. The CDR3 loop reads CASSLVRDRLNQPQHF. The CDR3 DNA is TGTGCCAGCAGCTTGGTCCGGGACAGATTAAATCAGCCCCAGCATTTT.

This clone was observed a handful of times. This chain links TRBV6-5 with TRBJ2-6; weak D call: TRBD1 (6 bases). The CDR3 extends over 16 amino acids. The ends were cut back, 0 bases at V and 0 bases at J, with 6 bases in the middle. Germline values: CDR1 MNHEY, CDR2 SVGAGI. The CDR3 coding sequence is TGTGCCAGCAGTTACTCAGGGGGCTCTGGGGCCAACGTCCTGACTTTC. It codes for CASSYSGGSGANVLTF.

The chain is built from TRBV4-3 and TRBJ2-5; 7 positions agree with TRBD1. The length of the CDR3 is 14 residues. V was pared by 0 bases and J by 3 bases, with 1 base of the junction left unmatched. Germline CDR1 reads LGHNA; CDR2 reads YSLEER. The CDR3 region is CASSQETGKETQYF. CDR3 DNA sequence: TGCGCCAGCAGCCAAGAGACAGGGAAAGAGACCCAGTACTTC.